These T cell receptor beta chains were read from a single sample in a study of cytomegalovirus exposure and HLA in healthy donors. TCRdb keeps only in-frame clones here, not all; method: immunoSEQ multiplex PCR. The table has a few hundred thousand clones, just over 85% seen once. Sequencing was carried out using PBMCs. The receptor source for this set is a woman aged 18-30 years in good health and CMV-seronegative. CDR3s include the opening cysteine and the closing phenylalanine or tryptophan. A D gene is named only where the DNA matches it firmly. Clone size is stated in some rows and not others, as once, few, many or a class when expanded.

V,J,D,size,CDR3,DNA
TRBV28,TRBJ2-7,-,many,CASSHSSGTTWEQYF,TGTGCCAGCAGCCACTCTTCCGGGACAACATGGGAGCAGTACTTC
TRBV4-3,TRBJ1-4,-,-,CASSQAKRADRGNEKLFF,TGCGCCAGCAGCCAAGCCAAGCGGGCTGACAGAGGGAATGAAAAACTGTTTTTT
TRBV5-1,TRBJ1-2,-,-,CASSLALGGTYGYTF,TGCGCCAGCAGCTTGGCCCTGGGGGGAACCTATGGCTACACCTTC
TRBV4-1,TRBJ1-3,TRBD1,-,CASSQGDRSSGNTIYF,TGCGCCAGCAGCCAGGGGGACAGGAGCTCTGGAAACACCATATATTTT
TRBV5-4,TRBJ2-1,TRBD1,-,CASSLGQGWNEQFF,TGTGCCAGCAGCTTGGGACAGGGTTGGAATGAGCAGTTCTTC
TRBV6-1,TRBJ1-6,-,once,CASSEGGGSPLHF,TGTGCCAGCAGTGAAGGGGGGGGCTCACCCCTCCACTTT
TRBV7-6,TRBJ2-7,-,-,CASSSSEIYEQYF,TGTGCCAGCAGCTCTTCAGAAATCTACGAGCAGTACTTC
TRBV19,TRBJ2-1,TRBD2,-,CASSKGTSAGNEQFF,TGTGCCAGTAGCAAGGGGACTAGCGCTGGGAATGAGCAGTTCTTC
TRBV27,TRBJ2-3,-,-,CASSTWESWTDTQYF,TGTGCCAGCAGTACCTGGGAGAGTTGGACAGATACGCAGTATTTT
TRBV7-2,TRBJ1-2,-,-,CASSFGTPNYGYTF,TGTGCCAGCAGCTTCGGGACACCAAATTATGGCTACACCTTC
TRBV19,TRBJ1-1,TRBD1,few,CASTGQGGVNTEAFF,TGTGCCAGTACTGGGCAGGGGGGTGTGAACACTGAAGCTTTCTTT
TRBV15,TRBJ1-4,TRBD1,once,CATSRGRDRGREKLFF,TGTGCCACCAGCAGAGGGAGGGACAGGGGGCGAGAAAAACTGTTTTTT
TRBV7-2,TRBJ2-7,TRBD1,-,CASGTGTENYEQYF,TGTGCCAGCGGAACCGGGACAGAGAACTACGAGCAGTACTTC
TRBV7-2,TRBJ2-7,TRBD2,-,CASSRTLAGGPNEQYF,TGTGCCAGCAGCCGGACACTAGCGGGGGGTCCCAACGAGCAGTACTTC
TRBV30,TRBJ1-3,-,-,CAWSPTAGNTIYF,TGTGCCTGGAGCCCGACAGCGGGAAACACCATATATTTT
TRBV11-2,TRBJ2-2,TRBD2,-,CASSTLRGGRATGELFF,TGTGCCAGCAGCACACTCCGTGGCGGGAGGGCGACCGGGGAGCTGTTTTTT
TRBV25-1,TRBJ1-4,TRBD1,few,CASGPGQRNEKLFF,TGTGCCAGCGGGCCGGGACAGAGAAATGAAAAACTGTTTTTT
TRBV5-1,TRBJ2-7,TRBD2,-,CASSPTSGVLGEQYF,TGCGCCAGCAGCCCTACTAGCGGGGTCCTTGGCGAGCAGTACTTC
TRBV9,TRBJ2-3,TRBD2,-,CASSVGTSGFDKYF,TGTGCCAGCAGCGTAGGGACTAGCGGGTTTGATAAGTATTTT
TRBV28,TRBJ2-7,TRBD1,-,CASSSRPGTGSYEQYF,TGTGCCAGCAGTTCCCGTCCCGGGACAGGGTCCTACGAGCAGTACTTC
TRBV5-1,TRBJ2-7,-,once,CASSLSSGGSYEQYF,TGCGCCAGCAGCCTGAGTAGCGGAGGGAGCTACGAGCAGTACTTC
TRBV4-2,TRBJ1-1,TRBD1,-,CASSHLIPGQGLVNTEAFF,TGTGCCAGCAGCCATCTCATTCCGGGACAGGGCCTCGTGAACACTGAAGCTTTCTTT
TRBV7-2,TRBJ1-5,-,-,CASSFSVSNQPQHF,TGTGCCAGCAGCTTTTCCGTCAGCAATCAGCCCCAGCATTTT
TRBV5-1,TRBJ2-1,TRBD2,-,CASSTLAGVSNNEQFF,TGCGCCAGCAGCACCTTAGCGGGGGTTAGTAACAATGAGCAGTTCTTC
TRBV30,TRBJ1-2,-,-,CAWSQSEGGVTVF,TGTGCCTGGAGTCAATCAGAAGGTGGAGTTACCGTCTTC
TRBV5-1,TRBJ1-6,-,few,CASSLLGGSNSPLHF,TGCGCCAGCAGCTTACTCGGAGGAAGTAATTCACCCCTCCACTTT
TRBV5-4,TRBJ1-1,-,-,CASSQNRNTEAFF,TGTGCCAGCAGCCAAAACAGGAACACTGAAGCTTTCTTT
TRBV6-4,TRBJ2-5,-,-,CASRGQGKETQYF,TGTGCCAGCAGGGGCCAGGGAAAAGAGACCCAGTACTTC
TRBV27,TRBJ2-1,-,-,CASSPRRGGSNEQFF,TGTGCCAGCAGTCCCCGGAGGGGGGGAAGCAATGAGCAGTTCTTC
TRBV2,TRBJ2-7,-,-,CASSALAGRGIEQYF,TGTGCCAGCAGCGCCCTGGCGGGGCGGGGAATCGAGCAGTACTTC
TRBV2,TRBJ1-5,-,-,CASSARVASNQPQHF,TGTGCCAGCAGTGCGAGAGTAGCTAGCAATCAGCCCCAGCATTTT
TRBV4-3,TRBJ2-7,TRBD2,few,CASSQDFAGGFYEQYF,TGCGCCAGCAGCCAAGATTTCGCGGGGGGATTCTACGAGCAGTACTTC
TRBV14,TRBJ2-2,TRBD1,-,CASSQKQGLRRELFF,TGTGCCAGCAGCCAAAAACAGGGGTTAAGGCGGGAGCTGTTTTTT
TRBV27,TRBJ2-5,TRBD1,-,CASRREQGAQETQYF,TGTGCCAGCAGACGAGAACAGGGGGCTCAAGAGACCCAGTACTTC
TRBV27,TRBJ1-1,-,-,CASSSPRSTEAFF,TGTGCCAGCAGTTCCCCGAGGTCCACTGAAGCTTTCTTT
TRBV18,TRBJ1-5,-,-,CASSPSLGQNQPQHF,TGTGCCAGCTCACCCTCCCTTGGACAAAATCAGCCCCAGCATTTT
TRBV27,TRBJ2-7,-,-,CASSFDLTTRNHEQYF,TGTGCCAGCAGTTTCGATTTGACTACTAGAAACCACGAGCAGTACTTC
TRBV10-3,TRBJ2-7,-,once,CAISEARADEQYF,TGTGCCATCAGTGAGGCCAGGGCCGACGAGCAGTACTTC
TRBV4-1,TRBJ2-2,-,-,CASSQDRATGNTGELFF,TGCGCCAGCAGCCAAGACAGAGCGACGGGTAACACCGGGGAGCTGTTTTTT
TRBV10-2,TRBJ1-2,-,-,CASSEGSATNYGYTF,TGCGCCAGCTCGGAGGGCAGCGCCACTAACTATGGCTACACCTTC
TRBV30,TRBJ2-5,-,-,CACVFSRAGETQYF,TGTGCCTGTGTTTTTAGCAGGGCAGGAGAGACCCAGTACTTC
TRBV28,TRBJ1-5,-,-,CASSFSGYQPQHF,TGTGCCAGCAGTTTTTCCGGGTATCAGCCCCAGCATTTT